This T cell receptor (beta chain) was recorded in a study of Ad26.COV2.S vaccination and SARS-CoV-2 variants. V gave up 6 bases and J gave up 3 bases; unmatched junction bases: 11. From germline, CDR1 is SGHAT and CDR2 FQNNGV. The CDR3 consists of 16 residues. Whole-study results and caveats: Placebo recipients showed lower spike-specific TCR breadth than vaccinees.

The treatment was: roughly 20 received Ad26.COV2.S at low or high dose, single or two shots; about 5 received placebo; per-sample allocation not given. Sample collection was performed on day 63 after the first vaccine or placebo injection. An 18-55-year-old adult in Boston served as donor. What was given as vaccine was an Ad26 vector encoding Wuhan-strain SARS-CoV-2 spike. In the case of this clone: Its antigen is unidentified.

This table comes from immunoSEQ multiplex PCR, and its TCRdb copy is limited to in-frame clones, with some not included. The top ten clones hold less than 3.5% of a sample with some 240,000 clones, around nine tenths of them seen once. Sequencing used peripheral blood, obtained in a trial of Ad26.COV2.S vaccine versus placebo. This TCR was recovered from a person between 18 and 59 years old who received the Ad26.COV2.S COVID-19 vaccine or a placebo. This sequence joins TRBV11-2 and TRBJ2-7; 10 nucleotides align to TRBD1. CDR3 in DNA: TGTGCCAGCAGGGGATCGGCGGGACAGGGGTTCTACGAGCAGTACTTC. The encoded protein is CASRGSAGQGFYEQYF.